Following are 18 T cell receptor beta chains from one sample sequenced in a study of beta chain features in type 1 diabetes. The study's findings and limits: TCRB CDR3s from Type 1 diabetes patients were moderately but significantly shorter in all four CD4+ subsets.

The entirety of the isolated RNA underwent reverse transcription, so expressed TCRB transcripts were sequenced. Method: immunoSEQ multiplex PCR; TCRdb's copy keeps in-frame clones and lacks some. The table lists hundreds of thousands of clones, roughly 12% of them singletons. The antigens for these receptors are not known. Sequencing was carried out using naive CD4+ T cells from blood. The receptor set was obtained from a man younger than 30 with type 1 diabetes.

This clone was seen more than once but under ten times. V usage is TRBV7-9 and J usage is TRBJ2-3; D remains ambiguous. V was pared by 5 bases and J by 6 bases, with 12 bases between. The CDR3 runs 13 residues. CDR1 is SEHNR and CDR2 is FQNEAQ in the germline V gene (reference sequence). The CDR3 sequence: CASSRSPGDTQYF. DNA of the CDR3: TGTGCCAGCAGCAGATCCCCTGGGGATACGCAGTATTTT. The entire variable domain, with the rest obtained from reference TRBV7-9 and TRBJ2-3, is as follows: DTGVSQNPRHKITKRGQNVTFRCDPISEHNRLYWYRQTLGQGPEFLTYFQNEAQLEKSRLLSDRFSAERPKGSFSTLEIQRTEQGDSAMYLCASSRSPGDTQYFGPGTRLTVL.

The sample holds a few counts of this clone. The identical CDR3 is also encoded by other nucleotide sequences in the sample. J is TRBJ2-3 and V is TRBV6-5; D unresolved. This CDR3 is built from 14 residues. Trimming took 0 bases from V and 1 from J, leaving 5 bases between them. The germline gives CDR1 MNHEY, CDR2 SVGAGI. For the CDR3, the DNA is TGTGCCAGCAGTTACTCACGGGGCACAGATACGCAGTATTTT. It encodes CASSYSRGTDTQYF.

This sequence joins TRBV7-6 and TRBJ2-5, with 7 bases aligning to TRBD2. CDR3 length: 15 residues. The V and J ends lost 3 bases and 1 base, in that order; junction bases with no gene match: 5. Germline V gene sequence: CDR1 SGHVS, CDR2 FNYEAQ. In DNA form, the CDR3 reads TGTGCCAGCAGCTTTAGTTCGGGGGGCCAAGAGACCCAGTACTTC. Its translation is CASSFSSGGQETQYF.

This clone was observed a handful of times. This rearrangement joins TRBV7-9 to TRBJ2-5; 9 bases match TRBD2. Germline CDR1 and CDR2: SEHNR and FQNEAQ (reference sequence). CDR3 size: 17 residues. The ends lost 4 bases at V and 2 bases at J; junction bases unmatched: 11. The CDR3 here is CASSSRGASGTQETQYF. Here the CDR3 DNA reads TGTGCCAGCAGCTCCCGAGGGGCTAGCGGGACTCAAGAGACCCAGTACTTC.

This rearrangement joins TRBV27 to TRBJ2-7; 7 nucleotides agree with TRBD1. CDR1 and CDR2 from the germline V gene are MNHEY and SMNVEV (reference sequence). The CDR3 is made up of 14 amino acids. V shed 4 bases, J shed 2 bases, and the junction held 5 bases outside the gene matches. The CDR3 coding sequence is TGTGCCAGCAGTTCGACAGGGATTCCCTACGAGCAGTACTTC. It specifies CASSSTGIPYEQYF.

In this sample, this clone turned up a few times. V and J are TRBV7-2 and TRBJ1-4; D ambiguous. The length of the CDR3 is 15 residues. Germline V lookup: CDR1 SGHTA, CDR2 FQGNSA. Between the trimmed V and J ends, which lost 8 bases and 2 bases, there was a span of 15 bases. The CDR3 is CASRLGGKTNEKLFF. In DNA form, the CDR3 reads TGTGCCAGCCGTCTGGGTGGGAAGACTAATGAAAAACTGTTTTTT.

V gene TRBV5-6 combines with J gene TRBJ2-1, with a tentative D call TRBD1 (6 bases). The V end was cut by 3 bases, the J end by 11 bases, with 15 bases between. The CDR3 length is 13 residues. Germline loops: CDR1 SGHDT, CDR2 YYEEEE. CDR3 sequence reads: CASSSDRPAKQFF. DNA for the CDR3: TGTGCCAGCAGCTCCGACAGGCCTGCGAAGCAGTTCTTC. The entire variable domain, with the rest obtained from reference TRBV5-6 and TRBJ2-1, is as follows: DAGVTQSPTHLIKTRGQQVTLRCSPKSGHDTVSWYQQALGQGPQFIFQYYEEEERQRGNFPDRFSGHQFPNYSSELNVNALLLGDSALYLCASSSDRPAKQFFGPGTRLTVL.

This clone was counted a few times. This chain links TRBV7-2 with TRBJ2-3; D is possibly TRBD2 (6 bases). This CDR3 region has 13 residues. CDR1 is SGHTA and CDR2 is FQGNSA in the germline V gene. V lost 8 bases and J 3 bases, leaving 12 bases between the germline ends. The CDR3 DNA is TGTGCCAGCGGGCGGGCGGGGACAGATACGCAGTATTTT. It translates to CASGRAGTDTQYF.

The rearrangement uses TRBV19 and TRBJ1-1; 8 bases line up with TRBD1. The CDR3 consists of 13 residues. Germline V lookup: CDR1 LNHDA, CDR2 SQIVND (reference sequence). J was trimmed by 0 bases and V by 10 bases; bases with no gene match: 4. The CDR3 DNA follows: TGTGCCATTCAGGGGGCCATGAACACTGAAGCTTTCTTT. This gives the protein CAIQGAMNTEAFF.

CDR3 sequence: CASRVAGLNTGELFF. For the CDR3, the DNA is TGTGCCAGCAGAGTGGCAGGGTTGAACACCGGGGAGCTGTTTTTT. The chain combines TRBV2 with TRBJ2-2; perhaps TRBD1 as D (5 bases). V was trimmed by 6 bases and J by 1 base, leaving 12 bases between them. The CDR3 contains 15 residues. CDR1 is SNHLY, CDR2 FYNNEI, per germline.

This chain uses TRBV25-1 with TRBJ2-2, with TRBD1 matching over 7 bases. V dropped 7 bases and J dropped 0; count of bases not matched to a gene: 8. Germline CDR1 is MGHDK and CDR2 is SYGVNS. This CDR3 is built from 16 residues. The CDR3 nucleotides are TGTGCCAGCACGGGGATGACAGGGCCGAACACCGGGGAGCTGTTTTTT. Amino acids: CASTGMTGPNTGELFF. The full variable domain, rest sourced from reference TRBV25-1 and TRBJ2-2, is EADIYQTPRYLVIGTGKKITLECSQTMGHDKMYWYQQDPGMELHLIHYSYGVNSTEKGDLSSESTVSRIRTEHFPLTLESARPSHTSQYLCASTGMTGPNTGELFFGEGSRLTVL.

Only a few counts were recorded for this clone. V usage is TRBV5-4 and J usage is TRBJ2-2; a weak D match, TRBD1 (6 bases). CDR3 length equals 15 residues. CDR1 and CDR2 from the germline V gene are SGHNT and YYREEE (reference sequence). V lost 0 bases to trimming and J lost 4 bases, with 10 bases between them. The CDR3 reads CASSLGTGITGELFF. The CDR3 nucleotides read TGTGCCAGCAGCTTGGGAACAGGGATCACCGGGGAGCTGTTTTTT.

This clone was detected only a few times. The CDR3 region has the DNA TGTGCCAGCGGGGCTCAAGAGACCCAGTACTTC. The encoded protein is CASGAQETQYF. V gene TRBV2 combines with J gene TRBJ2-5; D perhaps matches TRBD1 (5 bases). V was cut by 8 bases and J by 2 bases, with 6 bases left in between. This CDR3 is 11 amino acids long. Per the germline V gene, CDR1 is SNHLY and CDR2 is FYNNEI.

J is TRBJ1-2 and V is TRBV11-3; TRBD1 agrees at 8 bases. V was pared by 6 bases and J by 7 bases, with 4 bases of the junction left unmatched. The CDR3 spans 12 residues. From germline, CDR1 is SGHNT and CDR2 YENEEA. This chain's CDR3 is CASRRTGSGYTF. As DNA, the CDR3 is TGTGCCAGCAGGCGGACAGGGAGTGGCTACACCTTC.

This clone turned up a few times. This chain connects TRBV5-4 to TRBJ1-6; 7 bases agree with TRBD1. The J segment lost 7 bases and the V segment lost 4 bases, leaving 8 bases of the junction unmatched. The CDR3 sequence is 15 residues long. Per the germline V gene, CDR1 is SGHNT and CDR2 is YYREEE (reference sequence). The CDR3 DNA follows: TGTGCCAGCAGCGCCGACAGGGTGGGAAATTCACCCCTCCACTTT. It specifies CASSADRVGNSPLHF.

There are a few counts of this clone. This chain connects TRBV27 to TRBJ2-1; unclear D gene. The V gene's germline CDR1 is MNHEY and CDR2 SMNVEV (reference sequence). CDR3 size: 14 residues. V lost 1 base, J lost 7 bases, and 11 bases lay in between. CDR3 coding DNA: TGTGCCAGCAGTTTATTTTTTCTTAATAATGAGCAGTTCTTC. Translated, it gives CASSLFFLNNEQFF.

The chain links TRBV2 to TRBJ2-7, with TRBD1 matching 9 bases. The V gene's germline CDR1 is SNHLY and CDR2 FYNNEI. The CDR3 is 14 residues long. J lost 5 bases, V lost 5 bases, and 7 bases had no gene match. The CDR3 sequence: CASSKGQGIHEQYF. The CDR3 coding sequence is TGTGCCAGCAGTAAGGGACAGGGCATCCACGAGCAGTACTTC.

This clone has more than one count but fewer than ten. The genes are TRBV7-9 and TRBJ2-7; D is perhaps TRBD1 (5 bases). Germline CDR1 SEHNR, CDR2 FQNEAQ (reference sequence). Trimming removed 5 bases at V and 5 bases at J, with 19 bases between. The length of the CDR3 is 15 residues. The CDR3 here is CASSPQGRLLNEQYF. The CDR3 bases are TGTGCCAGCAGCCCGCAGGGCCGCCTTTTAAACGAGCAGTACTTC.